The entry that follows covers one T cell receptor beta chain sequence. Its antigen is unknown. No qualities accompany the bases; no much larger clone lies one base away. TCRbeta CDR3 regions were amplified from genomic DNA using the immunoSEQ Assay, a bias-controlled multiplex PCR. In the authors' own workflow: The number of nucleated cells in each sample was estimated by amplification of reference gene primers within the assay. To quantify the absolute abundance of each unique TCRbeta CDR3 rearrangement, sequence reads were collapsed and filtered. Productive Simpson clonality was computed per sample as the square root of Simpson's diversity index over productive rearrangements. Imported from immuneACCESS, the table was reduced by TCRdb to in-frame sequences with V and J called. These copies leave out some clones; in studies compared against another copy, an unresolved V gene accounts for under half, and the cause of the remainder is not known. V and J calls and clone size are copied from that table; D and trimming were computed from the DNA. In this sample the table shows about 200,000 clones, about nine tenths of which occur a single time. The ten most abundant clones make up under 2% of the sample.

CDR1 and CDR2, looked up from the germline V gene (reference sequence), are SGHKS and YYEKEE. Trimming accounts for 4 bases at V and 4 bases at J, while the number of junction bases matched to no gene is 8. The CDR3 sequence holds 15 residues, the cysteine and phenylalanine included. Here the CDR3 DNA is all that survives: 45 bases in frame from base 1. This record belongs to a study of blood T cell repertoires in COVID-19 (dated by TCRdb to the early 2020s). With respect to the entire study: Samples covering the acute and convalescent phases of COVID-19 were provided by collaborators in the United States, Italy and Spain. The repertoires were released in a freely available public database intended as a resource for research on the immune response to SARS-CoV-2. The samples were drawn from two sources: the first 160 participants of the ongoing ImmuneRACE study, and 950 to 1,500 subjects contributed by 6 global collaborators. Deeply sampled blood TCRbeta repertoires from subjects exposed to, actively infected with, or recovered from COVID-19 were included in the dataset. Where available, HLA class I and class II types were obtained from metadata supplied by the sample provider rather than from assay-based typing. The prospective study material was composed of cDNA or gDNA derived from T cells, B-cell-depleted T cells, or PBMCs. Sample metadata almost always included a de-identified subject ID, COVID-19 status, age in years and sex.

Overall results and qualifications from the work: The amount of clinical and demographic metadata varied by source and participant and was provided uncurated.

The collaborating institutions used their own protocols to collect whole blood in K2EDTA tubes. Collaborator samples were shipped for TCRbeta analysis as frozen whole blood, isolated PBMCs, or DNA extracted from either sample type. The chain was built from TRBV5-5 and TRBJ1-2; 9 central bases correspond to TRBD1. Material for sequencing was peripheral blood. This TCR was recovered from a young man with active or convalescent COVID-19. The nucleotide sequence reads TGTGCCAGCAGCCCCGGGACAGGGTTTGCCTATGGCTACACCTTC. It encodes CASSPGTGFAYGYTF.